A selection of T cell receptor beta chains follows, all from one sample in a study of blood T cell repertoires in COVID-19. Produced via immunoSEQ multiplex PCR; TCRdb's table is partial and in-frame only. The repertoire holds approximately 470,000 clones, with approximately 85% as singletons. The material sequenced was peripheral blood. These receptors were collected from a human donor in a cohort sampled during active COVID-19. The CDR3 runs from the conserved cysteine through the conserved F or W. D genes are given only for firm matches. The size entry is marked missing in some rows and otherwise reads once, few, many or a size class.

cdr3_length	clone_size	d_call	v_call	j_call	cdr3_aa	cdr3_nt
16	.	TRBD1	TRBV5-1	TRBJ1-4	CASSLTTGSTNEKLFF	TGCGCCAGCAGCTTGACGACAGGGTCCACTAATGAAAAACTGTTTTTT
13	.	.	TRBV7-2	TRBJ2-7	CASSLISGDEQYF	TGTGCCAGCAGCTTAATCTCAGGGGACGAGCAGTACTTC
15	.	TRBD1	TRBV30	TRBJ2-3	CAWSDRDRGTDTQYF	TGTGCCTGGAGTGACCGGGACAGGGGAACAGATACGCAGTATTTT
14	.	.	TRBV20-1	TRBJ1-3	CSASWAVSGNTIYF	TGCAGTGCTAGTTGGGCAGTCTCTGGAAACACCATATATTTT
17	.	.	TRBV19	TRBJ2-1	CASTRGVNYRYGNEQFF	TGTGCCAGTACGCGGGGAGTGAACTATCGGTATGGCAATGAGCAGTTCTTC
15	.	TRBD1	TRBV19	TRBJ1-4	CASSTGTGVNEKLFF	TGTGCCAGTAGTACGGGGACAGGTGTTAATGAAAAACTGTTTTTT
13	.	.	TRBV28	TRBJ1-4	CASRVDLNEKLFF	TGTGCCAGCAGGGTAGATCTTAATGAAAAACTGTTTTTT
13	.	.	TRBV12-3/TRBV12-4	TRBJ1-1	CATQRVGLPEAFF	TGTGCCACGCAACGGGTAGGATTGCCCGAAGCTTTCTTT
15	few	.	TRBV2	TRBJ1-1	CASSEQGPTNTEAFF	TGTGCCAGCAGTGAACAGGGGCCGACGAACACTGAAGCTTTCTTT
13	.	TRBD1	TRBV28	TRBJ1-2	CATRDSIGYGYTF	TGTGCCACCCGGGACAGCATAGGGTATGGCTACACCTTC
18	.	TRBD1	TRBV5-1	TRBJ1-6	CASSLVYGQGDYNSPLHF	TGCGCCAGCAGCTTGGTATACGGACAGGGTGACTATAATTCACCCCTCCACTTT
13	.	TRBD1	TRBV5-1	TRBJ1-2	CASNPGGTYGYTF	TGCGCCAGCAACCCAGGGGGGACTTATGGCTACACCTTC
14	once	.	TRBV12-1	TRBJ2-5	CASSLKGRGETQYF	TGTGCCAGCAGCTTAAAGGGGCGAGGAGAGACCCAGTACTTC
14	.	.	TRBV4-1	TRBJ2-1	CASSLGLRGNEQFF	TGCGCCAGCAGCCTGGGACTTCGGGGCAATGAGCAGTTCTTC
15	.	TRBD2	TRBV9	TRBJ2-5	CASSVTSGTQETQYF	TGTGCCAGCAGCGTTACTAGCGGGACCCAAGAGACCCAGTACTTC
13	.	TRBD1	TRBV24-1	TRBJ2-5	CATAGTDRETQYF	TGTGCCACAGCAGGGACAGATAGAGAGACCCAGTACTTC
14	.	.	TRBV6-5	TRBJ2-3	CASSRDPSTDTQYF	TGTGCCAGCAGTCGAGATCCTTCCACAGATACGCAGTATTTT
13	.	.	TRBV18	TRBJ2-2	CASSNSEGGELFF	TGTGCCAGCTCGAACAGTGAGGGCGGGGAGCTGTTTTTT
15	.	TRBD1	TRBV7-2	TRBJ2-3	CASSSTGGRTDTQYF	TGTGCCAGCAGCAGTACAGGGGGTAGGACAGATACGCAGTATTTT
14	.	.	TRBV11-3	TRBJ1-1	CASSLNPSNTEAFF	TGTGCCAGCAGCTTAAATCCCTCGAACACTGAAGCTTTCTTT
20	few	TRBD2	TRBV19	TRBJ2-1	CASRPQGSGLAGAGYNEQFF	TGTGCCAGTAGACCACAGGGGTCGGGACTAGCGGGAGCGGGGTACAATGAGCAGTTCTTC
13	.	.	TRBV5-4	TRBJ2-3	CASSPGSTDTQYF	TGTGCCAGCAGCCCAGGGAGCACAGATACGCAGTATTTT
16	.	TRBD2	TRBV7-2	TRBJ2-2	CASSLATSGRAGELFF	TGTGCCAGCAGCTTAGCTACTAGCGGGAGAGCCGGGGAGCTGTTTTTT
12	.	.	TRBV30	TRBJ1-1	CAWGRMNTEAFF	TGTGCCTGGGGCAGAATGAACACTGAAGCTTTCTTT
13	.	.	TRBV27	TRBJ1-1	CASSLGRVTEAFF	TGTGCCAGCAGTTTAGGCAGGGTCACTGAAGCTTTCTTT
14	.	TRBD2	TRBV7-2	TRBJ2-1	CASSSASGRAKQFF	TGTGCCAGCAGCTCGGCTAGCGGCAGAGCGAAGCAGTTCTTC